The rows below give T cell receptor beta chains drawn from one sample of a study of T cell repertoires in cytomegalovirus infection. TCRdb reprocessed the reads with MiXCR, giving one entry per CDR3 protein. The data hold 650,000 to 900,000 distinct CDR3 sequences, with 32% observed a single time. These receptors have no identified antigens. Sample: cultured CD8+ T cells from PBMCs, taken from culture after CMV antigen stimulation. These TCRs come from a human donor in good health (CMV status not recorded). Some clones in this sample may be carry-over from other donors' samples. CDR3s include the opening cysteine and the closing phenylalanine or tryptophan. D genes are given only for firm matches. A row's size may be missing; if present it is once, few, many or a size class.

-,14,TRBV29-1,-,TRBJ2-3,CSVLGQTTTDTQYF,TGCAGCGTCCTAGGACAGACCACCACAGATACGCAGTATTTT
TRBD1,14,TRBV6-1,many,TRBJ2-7,CASSEGRDRYEQYF,TGTGCCAGCAGTGAAGGAAGGGACAGATACGAGCAGTACTTC
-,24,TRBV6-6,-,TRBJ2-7,CASSDKDLRILGQTSRWGSYEQYF,TGTGCCAGCAGTGACAAGGACCTCCGTATTTTGGGGCAAACCTCGAGATGGGGCTCCTACGAGCAGTACTTC
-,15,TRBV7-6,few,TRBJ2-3,CASSSTPLSTDTQYF,TGTGCCAGCAGCTCTACCCCGCTCAGCACAGATACGCAGTATTTT
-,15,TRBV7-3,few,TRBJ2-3,CASSSVGGAADTQYF,TGTGCCAGCAGCTCCGTGGGGGGGGCAGCAGATACGCAGTATTTT
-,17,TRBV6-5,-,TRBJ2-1,CASSYSKGQLAFNEQFF,TGTGCCAGCAGTTACTCGAAAGGGCAGTTAGCCTTTAATGAGCAGTTCTTC
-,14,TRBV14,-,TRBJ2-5,CASSQWGPQETQYF,TGTGCCAGCAGTCAATGGGGACCACAAGAGACCCAGTACTTC
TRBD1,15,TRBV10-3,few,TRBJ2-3,CAISEDRGQGDTQYF,TGTGCCATCAGTGAAGACAGGGGGCAGGGAGATACGCAGTATTTT
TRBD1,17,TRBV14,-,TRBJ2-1,CASSPILWDRGRAGQFF,TGTGCCAGCAGCCCTATTCTCTGGGACAGGGGAAGAGCTGGGCAGTTCTTC
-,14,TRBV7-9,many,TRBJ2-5,CASSPAGLGETQYF,TGTGCCAGCAGTCCAGCAGGGCTCGGGGAGACCCAGTACTTC
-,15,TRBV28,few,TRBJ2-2,CASSSDPRDAGELFF,TGTGCCAGCAGTTCCGACCCGAGGGACGCCGGGGAGCTGTTTTTT
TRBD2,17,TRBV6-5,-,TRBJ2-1,CASSRRMAGGLYNEQFF,TGTGCCAGCAGTCGTAGGATGGCGGGGGGGCTTTACAATGAGCAGTTCTTC
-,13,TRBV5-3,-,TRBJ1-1,CASSFFDSTEAFF,TGTGCCAGCAGCTTCTTCGACTCCACTGAAGCTTTCTTT
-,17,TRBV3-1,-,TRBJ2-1,CASSQDFGVVVAYEQFF,TGTGCCAGCAGCCAAGATTTTGGGGTAGTAGTTGCCTATGAGCAGTTCTTC
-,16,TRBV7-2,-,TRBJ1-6,CASSLRSRGEDSPLHF,TGTGCCAGCAGCTTACGGTCGCGAGGGGAGGATTCACCCCTCCACTTT
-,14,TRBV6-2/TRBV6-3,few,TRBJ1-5,CASSDLYSNQPQHF,TGTGCCAGCAGTGACTTATATAGCAATCAGCCCCAGCATTTT
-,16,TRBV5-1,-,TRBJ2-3,CASSLEGPELFDTQYF,TGCGCCAGCAGCTTGGAAGGACCGGAGCTTTTCGATACGCAGTATTTT
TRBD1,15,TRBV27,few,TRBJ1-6,CASSPRDRVDSPLHF,TGTGCCAGCAGTCCCAGGGACAGGGTAGATTCACCCCTCCACTTT
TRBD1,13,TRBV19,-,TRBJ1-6,CASMHRGNSPLHF,TGTGCCAGTATGCACAGGGGTAATTCACCCCTCCACTTT
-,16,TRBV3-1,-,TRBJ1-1,CASSQDGFREHTEAFF,TGTGCCAGCAGCCAAGACGGGTTCCGGGAACACACTGAAGCTTTCTTT
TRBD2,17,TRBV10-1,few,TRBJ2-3,CASSESTAGGFTDTQYF,TGCGCCAGCAGTGAGTCTACAGCGGGGGGATTCACAGATACGCAGTATTTT
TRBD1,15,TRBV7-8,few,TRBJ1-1,CASSLGQLTITEAFF,TGTGCCAGCAGCTTGGGACAGCTGACCATTACTGAAGCTTTCTTT
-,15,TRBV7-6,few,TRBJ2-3,CASSEQVSLVDTQYF,TGTGCCAGCAGCGAACAGGTTTCCCTTGTCGATACGCAGTATTTT
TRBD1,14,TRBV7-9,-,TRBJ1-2,CASSLGRGLSGYTF,TGTGCCAGCAGCTTAGGCAGGGGGCTGTCTGGCTACACCTTC
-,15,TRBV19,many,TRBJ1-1,CASIRGGHENTEAFF,TGTGCCAGTATTCGGGGGGGACACGAGAACACTGAAGCTTTCTTT
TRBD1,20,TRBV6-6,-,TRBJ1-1,CASRETGVVVLTTPHTEAFF,TGTGCCAGCAGGGAGACAGGGGTGGTAGTCCTTACGACCCCACACACTGAAGCTTTCTTT
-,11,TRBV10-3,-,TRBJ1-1,CAISGGNEAFF,TGTGCCATCAGTGGTGGGAATGAAGCTTTCTTT
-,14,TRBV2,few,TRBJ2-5,CASRNRDSTETQYF,TGTGCCAGCAGGAACCGGGACTCGACTGAGACCCAGTACTTC
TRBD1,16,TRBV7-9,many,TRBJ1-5,CASSLKGQGTYQPQHF,TGTGCCAGCAGCTTAAAAGGACAGGGGACTTATCAGCCCCAGCATTTT
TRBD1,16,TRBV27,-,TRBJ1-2,CASSLAGTGFNYDYTF,TGTGCCAGCAGTTTGGCGGGGACAGGGTTTAACTATGACTACACCTTC
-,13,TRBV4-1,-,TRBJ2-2,CASSQAYTGELFF,TGCGCCAGCAGCCAAGCCTATACCGGGGAGCTGTTTTTT
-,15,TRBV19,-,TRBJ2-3,CATRGILSSTDTQYF,TGTGCCACCAGAGGAATCCTTTCTAGCACAGATACGCAGTATTTT
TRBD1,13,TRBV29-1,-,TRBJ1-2,CSVPGQDSYGYTF,TGCAGCGTCCCGGGACAGGACTCCTATGGCTACACCTTC
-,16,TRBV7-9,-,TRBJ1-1,CASSSRVGSVFTEAFF,TGTGCCAGCAGCTCGCGGGTAGGTTCGGTTTTTACTGAAGCTTTCTTT
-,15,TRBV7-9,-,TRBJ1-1,CASSPSDRPGTEAFF,TGTGCCAGCAGCCCTTCGGACAGACCGGGGACTGAAGCTTTCTTT
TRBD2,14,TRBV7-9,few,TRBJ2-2,CASSSAGLPGELFF,TGTGCCAGCAGCTCAGCGGGGCTCCCCGGGGAGCTGTTTTTT
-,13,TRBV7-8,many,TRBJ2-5,CASRPLGEETQYF,TGTGCCAGCAGACCCCTCGGGGAAGAGACCCAGTACTTC
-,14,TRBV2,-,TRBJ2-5,CASTEGSPVETQYF,TGTGCCAGCACCGAAGGCTCTCCGGTGGAGACCCAGTACTTC
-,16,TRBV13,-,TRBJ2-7,CASSLAEASTRYEQYF,TGTGCCAGCAGCTTGGCGGAGGCTTCAACACGCTACGAGCAGTACTTC
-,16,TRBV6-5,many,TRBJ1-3,CASCPFGGYSGNTIYF,TGTGCCAGCTGTCCCTTTGGGGGCTACTCTGGAAACACCATATATTTT
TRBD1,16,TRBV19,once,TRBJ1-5,CASSKLTGGSNQPQHF,TGTGCCAGTAGCAAGCTTACAGGGGGTAGCAATCAGCCCCAGCATTTT